This is a list of T cell receptor beta chains from one sample in a study of blood T cell repertoires in COVID-19. This table comes from immunoSEQ multiplex PCR, and its TCRdb copy is limited to in-frame clones, with some not included. The table has fewer than 150,000 clones, 75% to 90% seen once. The sample comprised peripheral blood. The receptors shown here come from a human donor in a cohort sampled during active COVID-19. CDR3s include the opening cysteine and the closing phenylalanine or tryptophan.

v_gene	j_gene	CDR3aa
TRBV28	TRBJ1-5	CASKGGFNQPQHF
TRBV5-8	TRBJ1-2	CASSLTNWKQGDYGYTF
TRBV5-1	TRBJ1-4	CASSNSKNEKLFF
TRBV15	TRBJ2-3	CATSRAGSFTDTQYF
TRBV4-1	TRBJ2-5	CASSPLETSGTQETQYF
TRBV2	TRBJ2-1	CASRGLAGNEQFF
TRBV7-2	TRBJ1-2	CASRPIPGQGLYGYTF
TRBV2	TRBJ1-5	CAPSGPGNQPQHF
TRBV14	TRBJ2-1	CASSRRDRAYSEQFF
TRBV7-8	TRBJ2-1	CASSSPGQGASNEQFF
TRBV12-3/TRBV12-4	TRBJ2-1	CASNVGPPGEQFF
TRBV5-1	TRBJ2-5	CASSATGSQRETQYF
TRBV9	TRBJ2-3	CASSESGSGSISGYTQYF
TRBV6-2/TRBV6-3	TRBJ2-3	CASSYSSLAGGSTDTQYF
TRBV7-2	TRBJ1-3	CASRSTLYGNTIYF
TRBV2	TRBJ1-6	CASMDRPRSPLHF
TRBV18	TRBJ2-3	CASSRSSAGGTDTQYF
TRBV9	TRBJ2-1	CASTKGEGYNEQFF
TRBV11-1	TRBJ2-1	CASSLTGGGYNEQFF
TRBV14	TRBJ1-2	CASSHTGGYGYTF
TRBV7-9	TRBJ1-2	CATSHQGDYGYTF
TRBV7-6	TRBJ2-3	CASSLALEGADTQYF
TRBV5-5	TRBJ2-3	CASSTSGTSFTDTQYF
TRBV27	TRBJ2-7	CASSASFSYEQYF
TRBV5-6	TRBJ1-2	CASSLAGRNYGYTF
TRBV15	TRBJ2-1	CATSRDLGSGYNEQFF
TRBV11-3	TRBJ2-1	CASSFADNEQFF
TRBV5-6	TRBJ1-1	CASSLDRSNTEAFF
TRBV29-1	TRBJ1-1	CSVGQQNTEAFF
TRBV11-2	TRBJ2-7	CASSLVDDNYEQYF
TRBV5-8	TRBJ2-3	CASSPEGLRADTQYF
TRBV5-4	TRBJ2-6	CASSSFNSGANVLTF
TRBV9	TRBJ2-1	CASTPFSSGISYNEQFF
TRBV6-6	TRBJ2-3	CASRRGQGGFTDTQYF
TRBV6-2/TRBV6-3	TRBJ2-3	CASSYSSRGREENTQYF
TRBV5-1	TRBJ1-1	CASSSRGSQNTEAFF
TRBV5-1	TRBJ1-6	CASSLIVSNNPGSPLHF
TRBV12-5	TRBJ1-3	CASGLTPPGSGNTIYF
TRBV18	TRBJ2-5	CASSPNPGGQETQYF
TRBV5-1	TRBJ1-1	CASSLYGLFFGTEAFF
TRBV6-5	TRBJ1-1	CASRGGGRNTEAFF
TRBV4-3	TRBJ2-2	CASSFTTGATTGELFF
TRBV12-3/TRBV12-4	TRBJ1-1	CASSLGQGAEAFF
TRBV7-2	TRBJ2-3	CASSLSLQGAHTQYF
TRBV20-1	TRBJ2-7	CSASNSPYEQYF
TRBV9	TRBJ1-5	CASSVGQSNQPQHF